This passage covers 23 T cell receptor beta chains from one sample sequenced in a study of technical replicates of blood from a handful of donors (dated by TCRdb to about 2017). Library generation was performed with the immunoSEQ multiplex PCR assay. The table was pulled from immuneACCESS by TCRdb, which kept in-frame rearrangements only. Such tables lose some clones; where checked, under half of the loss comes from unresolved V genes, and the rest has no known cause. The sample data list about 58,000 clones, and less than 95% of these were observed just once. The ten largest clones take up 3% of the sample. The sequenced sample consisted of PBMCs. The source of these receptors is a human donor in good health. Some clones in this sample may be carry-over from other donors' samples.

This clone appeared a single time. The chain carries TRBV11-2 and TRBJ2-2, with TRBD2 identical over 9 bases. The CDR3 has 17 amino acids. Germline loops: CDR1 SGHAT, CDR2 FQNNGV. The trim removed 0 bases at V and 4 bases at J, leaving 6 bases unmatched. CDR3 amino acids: CASSLDPDSGSTGELFF. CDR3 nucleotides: TGTGCCAGCAGCTTAGATCCTGATAGCGGGAGCACCGGGGAGCTGTTTTTT.

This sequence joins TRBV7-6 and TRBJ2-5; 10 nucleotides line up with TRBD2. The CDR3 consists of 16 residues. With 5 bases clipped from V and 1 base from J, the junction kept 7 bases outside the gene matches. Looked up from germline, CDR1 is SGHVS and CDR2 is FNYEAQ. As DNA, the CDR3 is TGTGCCAGCAGCCAAAATAGCGGGGGGACCCAAGAGACCCAGTACTTC. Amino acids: CASSQNSGGTQETQYF.

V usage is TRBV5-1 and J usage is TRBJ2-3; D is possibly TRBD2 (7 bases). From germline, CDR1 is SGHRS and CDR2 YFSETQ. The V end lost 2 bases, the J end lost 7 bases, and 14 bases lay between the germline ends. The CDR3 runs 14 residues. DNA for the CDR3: TGCGCCAGCAGCTTTGAGGGGGGGCCATATACGCAGTATTTT. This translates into CASSFEGGPYTQYF.

In DNA, the CDR3 is TGTGCCAGCAGCCCTGGACATCTCTACGAGCAGTACTTC. This encodes CASSPGHLYEQYF. The chain combines TRBV7-6 with TRBJ2-7; D might be TRBD1 (5 bases). Germline CDR1 and CDR2: SGHVS and FNYEAQ. Trimming removed 5 bases at V and 3 bases at J, with 11 bases between. The CDR3 extends over 13 amino acids. Using reference TRBV7-6 and TRBJ2-7 for the parts outside the CDR3, the full variable domain is GAGVSQSPRYKVTKRGQDVALRCDPISGHVSLYWYRQALGQGPEFLTYFNYEAQQDKSGLPNDRFSAERPEGSISTLTIQRTEQRDSAMYRCASSPGHLYEQYFGPGTRLTVT.

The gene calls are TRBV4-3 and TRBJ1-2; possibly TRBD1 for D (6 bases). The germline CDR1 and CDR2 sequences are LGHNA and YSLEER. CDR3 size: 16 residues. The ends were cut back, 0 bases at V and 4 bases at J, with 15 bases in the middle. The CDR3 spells CASSQDDRTLGYGYTF. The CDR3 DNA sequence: TGCGCCAGCAGCCAAGATGACAGGACTCTAGGCTATGGCTACACCTTC.

The CDR3 sequence is CASSEPSGGAGDTQYF. Here the CDR3 DNA reads TGTGCCAGCAGCGAGCCTAGCGGGGGGGCAGGAGATACGCAGTATTTT. V and J are TRBV9 and TRBJ2-3, with TRBD2 identical over 12 bases. Germline lookup yields CDR1 SGDLS and CDR2 YYNGEE. This CDR3 comprises 16 residues. Trimming removed 3 bases from V and 5 bases from J; junction bases left unmatched: 7.

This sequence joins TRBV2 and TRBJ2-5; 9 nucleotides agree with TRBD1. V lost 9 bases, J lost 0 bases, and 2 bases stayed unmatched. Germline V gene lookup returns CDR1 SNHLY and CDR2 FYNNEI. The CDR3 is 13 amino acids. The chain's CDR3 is CARDRGNQETQYF. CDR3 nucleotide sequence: TGTGCCAGGGACAGGGGAAACCAAGAGACCCAGTACTTC. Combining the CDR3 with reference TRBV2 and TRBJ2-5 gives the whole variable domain EPEVTQTPSHQVTQMGQEVILRCVPISNHLYFYWYRQILGQKVEFLVSFYNNEISEKSEIFDDQFSVERPDGSNFTLKIRSTKLEDSAMYFCARDRGNQETQYFGPGTRLLVL.

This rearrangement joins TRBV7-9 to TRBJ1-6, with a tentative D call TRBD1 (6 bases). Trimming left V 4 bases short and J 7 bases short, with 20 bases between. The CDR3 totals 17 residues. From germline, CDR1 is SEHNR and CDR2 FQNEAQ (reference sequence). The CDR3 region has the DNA TGTGCCAGCAGCTGGGCGGGGGCTGGAGGGTACAATTCACCCCTCCACTTT. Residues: CASSWAGAGGYNSPLHF. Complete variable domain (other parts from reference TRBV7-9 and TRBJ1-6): DTGVSQNPRHKITKRGQNVTFRCDPISEHNRLYWYRQTLGQGPEFLTYFQNEAQLEKSRLLSDRFSAERPKGSFSTLEIQRTEQGDSAMYLCASSWAGAGGYNSPLHFGNGTRLTVT.

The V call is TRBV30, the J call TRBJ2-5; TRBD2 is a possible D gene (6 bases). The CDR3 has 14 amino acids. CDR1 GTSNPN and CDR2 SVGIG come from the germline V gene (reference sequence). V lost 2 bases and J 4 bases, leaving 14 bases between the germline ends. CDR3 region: CAWSSGTGAETQYF. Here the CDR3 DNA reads TGTGCCTGGAGTTCCGGGACGGGAGCAGAGACCCAGTACTTC.

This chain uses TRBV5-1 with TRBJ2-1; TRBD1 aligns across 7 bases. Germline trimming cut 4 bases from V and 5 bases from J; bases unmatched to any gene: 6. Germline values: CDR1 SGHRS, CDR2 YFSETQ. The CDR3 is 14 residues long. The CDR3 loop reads CASSPGQLNNEQFF. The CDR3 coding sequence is TGCGCCAGCAGCCCGGGACAGCTAAACAATGAGCAGTTCTTC.

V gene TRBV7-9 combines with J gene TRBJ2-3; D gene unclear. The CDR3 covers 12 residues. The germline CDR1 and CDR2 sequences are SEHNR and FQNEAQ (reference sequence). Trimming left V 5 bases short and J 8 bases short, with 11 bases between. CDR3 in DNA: TGTGCCAGCAGCCTCCACTCCGGTACGCAGTATTTT. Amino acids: CASSLHSGTQYF.

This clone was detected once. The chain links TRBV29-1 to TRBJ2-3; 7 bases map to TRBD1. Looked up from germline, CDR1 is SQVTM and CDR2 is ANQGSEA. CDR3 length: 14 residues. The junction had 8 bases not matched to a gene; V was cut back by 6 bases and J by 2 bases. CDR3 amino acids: CSVPQGQSTDTQYF. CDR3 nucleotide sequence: TGCAGCGTCCCCCAGGGACAGTCCACAGATACGCAGTATTTT.

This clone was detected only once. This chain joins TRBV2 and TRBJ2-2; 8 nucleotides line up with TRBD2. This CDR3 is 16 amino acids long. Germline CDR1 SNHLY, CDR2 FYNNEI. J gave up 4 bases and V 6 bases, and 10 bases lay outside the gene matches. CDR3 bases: TGTGCCAGCAGCACGGGGGTAGCGGGGTTCACCGGGGAGCTGTTTTTT. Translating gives CASSTGVAGFTGELFF. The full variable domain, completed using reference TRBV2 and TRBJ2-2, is EPEVTQTPSHQVTQMGQEVILRCVPISNHLYFYWYRQILGQKVEFLVSFYNNEISEKSEIFDDQFSVERPDGSNFTLKIRSTKLEDSAMYFCASSTGVAGFTGELFFGEGSRLTVL.

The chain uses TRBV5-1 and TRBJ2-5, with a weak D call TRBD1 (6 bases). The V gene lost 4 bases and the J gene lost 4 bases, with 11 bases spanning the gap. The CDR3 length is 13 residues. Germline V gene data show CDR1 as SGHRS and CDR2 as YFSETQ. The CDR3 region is CASSPEGVETQYF. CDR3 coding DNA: TGCGCCAGCAGCCCAGAGGGGGTAGAGACCCAGTACTTC.

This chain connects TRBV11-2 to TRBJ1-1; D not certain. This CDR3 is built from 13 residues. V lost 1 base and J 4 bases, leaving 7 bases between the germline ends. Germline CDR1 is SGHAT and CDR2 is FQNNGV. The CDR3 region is CASSLAGFTEAFF. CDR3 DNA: TGTGCCAGCAGCTTAGCGGGGTTCACTGAAGCTTTCTTT.

In DNA, the CDR3 is TGTGCCAGCAGCTTAGCCGGGACAGGGTATGAGCAGTTCTTC. Protein: CASSLAGTGYEQFF. The V call is TRBV7-6, the J call TRBJ2-1; 9 nucleotides agree with TRBD1. Germline values: CDR1 SGHVS, CDR2 FNYEAQ. V shed 0 bases and J 8 bases; nucleotides not matched to a gene: 2. This CDR3 spans 14 amino acids. Variable domain in full (rest from reference TRBV7-6 and TRBJ2-1): GAGVSQSPRYKVTKRGQDVALRCDPISGHVSLYWYRQALGQGPEFLTYFNYEAQQDKSGLPNDRFSAERPEGSISTLTIQRTEQRDSAMYRCASSLAGTGYEQFFGPGTRLTVL.

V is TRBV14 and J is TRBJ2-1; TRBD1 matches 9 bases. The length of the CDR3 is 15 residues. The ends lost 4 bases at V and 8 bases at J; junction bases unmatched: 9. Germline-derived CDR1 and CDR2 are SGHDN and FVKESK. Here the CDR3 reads CASSPRDRERHEQFF. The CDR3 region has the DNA TGTGCCAGCAGCCCGAGGGACAGGGAGAGGCATGAGCAGTTCTTC.

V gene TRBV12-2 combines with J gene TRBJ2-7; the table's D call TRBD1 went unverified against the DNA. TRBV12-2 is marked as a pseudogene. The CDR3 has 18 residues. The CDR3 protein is CASRLASCPTPELTEQYF. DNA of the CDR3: TGTGCAAGTCGCTTAGCGTCGTGCCCGACACCGGAACTGACCGAGCAGTACTTC.

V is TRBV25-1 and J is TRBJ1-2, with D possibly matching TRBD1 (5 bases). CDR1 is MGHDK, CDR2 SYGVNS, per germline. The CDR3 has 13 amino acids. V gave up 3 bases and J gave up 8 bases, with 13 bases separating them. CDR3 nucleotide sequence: TGTGCCAGCAGTGAGGCAGGGTCGAGAGGCTACACCTTC. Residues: CASSEAGSRGYTF.

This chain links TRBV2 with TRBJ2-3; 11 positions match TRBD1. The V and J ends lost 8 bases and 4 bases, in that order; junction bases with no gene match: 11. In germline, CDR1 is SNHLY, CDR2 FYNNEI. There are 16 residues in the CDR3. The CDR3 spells CASDAVDRGRADTQYF. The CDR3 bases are TGTGCCAGCGACGCCGTGGACAGGGGGCGCGCAGATACGCAGTATTTT.

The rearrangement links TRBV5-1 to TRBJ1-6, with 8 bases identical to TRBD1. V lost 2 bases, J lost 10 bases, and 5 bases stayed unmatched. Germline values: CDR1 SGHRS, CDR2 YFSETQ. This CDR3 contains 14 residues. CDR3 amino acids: CASSFLQGASPLHF. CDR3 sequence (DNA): TGCGCCAGCAGCTTCCTCCAGGGGGCCTCACCCCTCCACTTT.

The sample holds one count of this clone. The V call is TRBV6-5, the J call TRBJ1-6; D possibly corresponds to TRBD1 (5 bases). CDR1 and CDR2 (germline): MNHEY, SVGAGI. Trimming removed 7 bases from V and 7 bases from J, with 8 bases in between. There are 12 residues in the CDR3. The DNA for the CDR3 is TGTGCCAGCAAACAGGCGAATTCACCCCTCCACTTT. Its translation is CASKQANSPLHF.

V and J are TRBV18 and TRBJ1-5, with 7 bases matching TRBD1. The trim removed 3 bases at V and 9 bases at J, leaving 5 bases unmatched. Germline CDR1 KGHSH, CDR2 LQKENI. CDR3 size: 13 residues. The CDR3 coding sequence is TGTGCCAGCTCACCGTCCCGGGACAGGCCCCAGCATTTT. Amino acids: CASSPSRDRPQHF.